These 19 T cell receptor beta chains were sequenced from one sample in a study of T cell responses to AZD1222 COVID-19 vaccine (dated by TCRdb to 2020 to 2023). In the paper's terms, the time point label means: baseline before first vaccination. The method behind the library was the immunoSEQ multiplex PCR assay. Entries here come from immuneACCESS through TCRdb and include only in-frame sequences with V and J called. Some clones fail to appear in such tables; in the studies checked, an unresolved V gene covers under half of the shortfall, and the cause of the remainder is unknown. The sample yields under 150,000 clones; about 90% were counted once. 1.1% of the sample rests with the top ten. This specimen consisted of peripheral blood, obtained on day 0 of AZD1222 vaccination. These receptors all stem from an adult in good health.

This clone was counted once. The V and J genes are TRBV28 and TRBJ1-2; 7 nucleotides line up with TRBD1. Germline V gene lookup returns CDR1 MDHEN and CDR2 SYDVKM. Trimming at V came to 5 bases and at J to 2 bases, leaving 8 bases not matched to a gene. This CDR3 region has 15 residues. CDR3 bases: TGTGCCAGCAGTAACCGGGACAGATACAACTATGGCTACACCTTC. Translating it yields CASSNRDRYNYGYTF.

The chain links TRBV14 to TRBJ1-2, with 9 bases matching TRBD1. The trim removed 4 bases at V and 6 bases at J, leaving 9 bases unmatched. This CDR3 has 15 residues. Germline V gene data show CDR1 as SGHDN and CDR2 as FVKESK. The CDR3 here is CASSLGTGRLNGYTF. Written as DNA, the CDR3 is TGTGCCAGCAGCCTCGGGACAGGGCGTCTTAATGGCTACACCTTC. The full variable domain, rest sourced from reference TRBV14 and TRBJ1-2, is EAGVTQFPSHSVIEKGQTVTLRCDPISGHDNLYWYRRVMGKEIKFLLHFVKESKQDESGMPNNRFLAERTGGTYSTLKVQPAELEDSGVYFCASSLGTGRLNGYTFGSGTRLTVV.

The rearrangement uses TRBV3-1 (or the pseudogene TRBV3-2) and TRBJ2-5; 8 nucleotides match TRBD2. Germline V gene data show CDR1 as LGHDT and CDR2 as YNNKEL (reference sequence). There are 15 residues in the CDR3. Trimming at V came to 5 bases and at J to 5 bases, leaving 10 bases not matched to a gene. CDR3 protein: CASSRSSGIDETQYF. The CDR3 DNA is TGTGCCAGCAGCAGAAGTAGCGGGATCGATGAGACCCAGTACTTC.

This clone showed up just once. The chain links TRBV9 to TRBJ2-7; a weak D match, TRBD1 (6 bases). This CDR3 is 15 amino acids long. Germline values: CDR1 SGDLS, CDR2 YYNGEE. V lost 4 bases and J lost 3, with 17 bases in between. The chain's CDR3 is CASSPHGKGDYEQYF. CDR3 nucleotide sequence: TGTGCCAGCAGCCCTCATGGGAAGGGGGACTACGAGCAGTACTTC. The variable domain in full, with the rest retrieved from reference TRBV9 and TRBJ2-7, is DSGVTQTPKHLITATGQRVTLRCSPRSGDLSVYWYQQSLDQGLQFLIQYYNGEERAKGNILERFSAQQFPDLHSELNLSSLELGDSALYFCASSPHGKGDYEQYFGPGTRLTVT.

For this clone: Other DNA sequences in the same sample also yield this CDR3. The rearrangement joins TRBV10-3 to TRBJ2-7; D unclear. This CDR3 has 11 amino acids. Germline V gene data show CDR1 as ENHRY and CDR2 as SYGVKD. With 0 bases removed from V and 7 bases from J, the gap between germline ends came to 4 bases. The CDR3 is CAISESWEQYF. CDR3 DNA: TGTGCCATCAGTGAGTCGTGGGAGCAGTACTTC.

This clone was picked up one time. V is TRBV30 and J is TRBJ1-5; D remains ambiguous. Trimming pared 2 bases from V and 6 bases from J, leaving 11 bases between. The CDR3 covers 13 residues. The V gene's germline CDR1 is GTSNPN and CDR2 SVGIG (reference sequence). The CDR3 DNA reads TGTGCCTGGAGTACGGACGCGCGTCAGCCCCAGCATTTT. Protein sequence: CAWSTDARQPQHF. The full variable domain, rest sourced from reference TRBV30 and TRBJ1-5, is SQTIHQWPATLVQPVGSPLSLECTVEGTSNPNLYWYRQAAGRGLQLLFYSVGIGQISSEVPQNLSASRPQDRQFILSSKKLLLSDSGFYLCAWSTDARQPQHFGDGTRLSIL.

The CDR3 sequence is CASSFQVGANNGYTF. The CDR3 DNA is TGTGCCAGCAGTTTCCAAGTGGGCGCAAACAATGGCTACACCTTC. This chain uses TRBV6-5 with TRBJ1-2, with unresolved D. V was pared by 4 bases and J by 6 bases, with 18 bases between. CDR1 and CDR2 from the germline V gene are MNHEY and SVGAGI. The CDR3 is made up of 15 amino acids.

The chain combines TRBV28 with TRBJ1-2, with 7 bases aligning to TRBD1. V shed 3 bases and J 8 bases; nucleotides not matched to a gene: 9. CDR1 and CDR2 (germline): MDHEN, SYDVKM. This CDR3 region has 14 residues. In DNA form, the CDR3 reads TGTGCCAGCAGTTTTTCTCTTAGGGGGCAAGGCTACACCTTC. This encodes CASSFSLRGQGYTF.

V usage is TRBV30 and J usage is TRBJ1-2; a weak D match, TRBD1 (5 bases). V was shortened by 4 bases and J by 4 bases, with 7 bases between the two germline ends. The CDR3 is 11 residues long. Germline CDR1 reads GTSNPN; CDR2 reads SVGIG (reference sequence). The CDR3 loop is CAWTRGYGYTF. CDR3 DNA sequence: TGTGCCTGGACGAGGGGCTATGGCTACACCTTC.

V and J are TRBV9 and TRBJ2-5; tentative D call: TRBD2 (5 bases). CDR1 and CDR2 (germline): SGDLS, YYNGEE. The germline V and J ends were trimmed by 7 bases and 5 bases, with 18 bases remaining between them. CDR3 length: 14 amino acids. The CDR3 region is CASRLLVPPETQYF. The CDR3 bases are TGTGCCAGCCGCCTACTAGTTCCACCGGAGACCCAGTACTTC.

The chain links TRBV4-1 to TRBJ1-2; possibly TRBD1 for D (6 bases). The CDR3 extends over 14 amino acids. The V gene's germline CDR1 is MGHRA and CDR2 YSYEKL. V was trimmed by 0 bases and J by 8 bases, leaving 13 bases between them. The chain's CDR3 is CASSQDWDIKGYTF. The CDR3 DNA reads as TGCGCCAGCAGCCAAGATTGGGACATAAAGGGCTACACCTTC.

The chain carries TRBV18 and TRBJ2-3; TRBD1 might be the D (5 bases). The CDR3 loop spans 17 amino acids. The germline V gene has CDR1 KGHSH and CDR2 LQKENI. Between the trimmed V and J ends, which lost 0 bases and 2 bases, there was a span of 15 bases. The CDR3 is CASSPPETVLLTDTQYF. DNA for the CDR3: TGTGCCAGCTCACCACCTGAGACAGTCCTGCTCACAGATACGCAGTATTTT.

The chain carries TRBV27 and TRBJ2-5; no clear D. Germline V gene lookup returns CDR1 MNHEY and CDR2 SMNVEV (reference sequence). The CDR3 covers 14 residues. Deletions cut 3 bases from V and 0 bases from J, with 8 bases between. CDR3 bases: TGTGCCAGCAGTTTTACCCGGTACCAAGAGACCCAGTACTTC. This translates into CASSFTRYQETQYF.

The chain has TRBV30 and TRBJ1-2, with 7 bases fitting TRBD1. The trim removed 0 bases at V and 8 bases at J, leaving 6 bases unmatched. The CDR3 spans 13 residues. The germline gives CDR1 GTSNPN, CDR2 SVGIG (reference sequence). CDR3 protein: CAWSVQYRGGYTF. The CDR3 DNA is TGTGCCTGGAGTGTCCAATACAGGGGCGGCTACACCTTC. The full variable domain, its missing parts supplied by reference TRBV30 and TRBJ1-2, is SQTIHQWPATLVQPVGSPLSLECTVEGTSNPNLYWYRQAAGRGLQLLFYSVGIGQISSEVPQNLSASRPQDRQFILSSKKLLLSDSGFYLCAWSVQYRGGYTFGSGTRLTVV.

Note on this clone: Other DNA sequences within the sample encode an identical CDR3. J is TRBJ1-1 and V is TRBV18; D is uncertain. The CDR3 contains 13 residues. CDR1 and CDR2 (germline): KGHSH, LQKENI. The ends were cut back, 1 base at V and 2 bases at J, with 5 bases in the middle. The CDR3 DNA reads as TGTGCCAGCTCACCACAGGGAAACACTGAAGCTTTCTTT. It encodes CASSPQGNTEAFF.

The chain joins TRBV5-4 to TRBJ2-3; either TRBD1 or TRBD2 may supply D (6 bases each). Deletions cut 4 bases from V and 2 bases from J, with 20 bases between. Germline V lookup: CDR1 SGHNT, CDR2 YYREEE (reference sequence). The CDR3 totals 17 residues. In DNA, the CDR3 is TGTGCCAGCAGCAGGGGGAGTGGGACTCCCCCCACAGATACGCAGTATTTT. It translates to CASSRGSGTPPTDTQYF.

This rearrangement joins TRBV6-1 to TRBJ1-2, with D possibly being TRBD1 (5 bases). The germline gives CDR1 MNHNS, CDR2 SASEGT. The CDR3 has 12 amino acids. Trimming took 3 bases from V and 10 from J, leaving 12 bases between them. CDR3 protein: CASSDRAWDYTF. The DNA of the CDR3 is TGTGCCAGCAGTGACAGGGCTTGGGACTACACCTTC.

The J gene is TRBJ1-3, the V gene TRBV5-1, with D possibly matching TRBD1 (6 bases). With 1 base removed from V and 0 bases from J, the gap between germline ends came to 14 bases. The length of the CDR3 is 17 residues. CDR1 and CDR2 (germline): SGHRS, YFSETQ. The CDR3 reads CASSLWGAQSSGNTIYF. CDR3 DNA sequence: TGCGCCAGCAGCTTGTGGGGGGCACAGAGCTCTGGAAACACCATATATTTT.

CDR3 in amino acids: CASSYQPGTWAFF. The CDR3 DNA reads TGTGCCAGCAGTTACCAACCCGGGACTTGGGCTTTCTTT. The gene calls are TRBV6-5 and TRBJ1-1; the D gene is possibly TRBD1 (5 bases). CDR1 is MNHEY and CDR2 is SVGAGI in the germline V gene. The V and J ends lost 2 bases and 11 bases respectively, with 15 bases between them. This CDR3 is 13 amino acids long.